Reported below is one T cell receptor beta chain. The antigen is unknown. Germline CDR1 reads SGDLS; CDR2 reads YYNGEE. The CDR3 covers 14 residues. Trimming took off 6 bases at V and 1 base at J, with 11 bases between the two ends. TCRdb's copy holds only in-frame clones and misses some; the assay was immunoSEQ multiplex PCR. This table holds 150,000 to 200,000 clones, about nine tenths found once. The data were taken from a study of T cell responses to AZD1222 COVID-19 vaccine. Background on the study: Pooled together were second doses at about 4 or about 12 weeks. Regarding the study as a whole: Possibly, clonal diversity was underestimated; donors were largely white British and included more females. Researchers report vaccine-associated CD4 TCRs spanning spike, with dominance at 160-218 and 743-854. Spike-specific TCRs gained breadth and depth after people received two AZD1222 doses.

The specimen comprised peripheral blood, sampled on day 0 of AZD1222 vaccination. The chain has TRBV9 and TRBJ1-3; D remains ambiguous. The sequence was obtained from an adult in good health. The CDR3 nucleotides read TGTGCCAGCACGGCGGAACCGTCTGGAAACACCATATATTTT. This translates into CASTAEPSGNTIYF.